Listed below are T cell receptor beta chains from one sample, sequenced in a study of blood T cell repertoires in COVID-19. Clones were read by immunoSEQ multiplex PCR, and TCRdb kept only the in-frame ones, dropping some. Among about 170,000 clones listed, roughly four fifths were seen once. Sequencing was carried out using peripheral blood. The receptors come from a man aged 35 to 55 who had recovered from COVID-19. Both conserved end residues are part of each CDR3. D genes are given only for firm matches. A row's size may be missing; if present it is once, few, many or a size class.

j_call: TRBJ2-6; v_call: TRBV10-3; clone_size: .; d_call: .; cdr3_aa: CAISPGRTGANVLTF; cdr3_nt: TGTGCCATCAGTCCAGGAAGGACTGGGGCCAACGTCCTGACTTTC
j_call: TRBJ2-5; v_call: TRBV4-3; clone_size: .; d_call: .; cdr3_aa: CASSQDLETQYF; cdr3_nt: TGCGCCAGCAGCCAAGATCTGGAGACCCAGTACTTC
j_call: TRBJ2-1; v_call: TRBV7-9; clone_size: .; d_call: .; cdr3_aa: CASSLAVHQIYNEQFF; cdr3_nt: TGTGCCAGCAGCTTAGCGGTACATCAAATCTACAATGAGCAGTTCTTC
j_call: TRBJ2-1; v_call: TRBV7-2; clone_size: .; d_call: .; cdr3_aa: CASSLGLSSYNEQFF; cdr3_nt: TGTGCCAGCAGCTTGGGACTCAGCTCCTACAATGAGCAGTTCTTC
j_call: TRBJ2-2; v_call: TRBV5-8; clone_size: .; d_call: .; cdr3_aa: CASSGFRAGTGELFF; cdr3_nt: TGTGCCAGCAGTGGGTTCAGGGCCGGCACCGGGGAGCTGTTTTTT
j_call: TRBJ1-2; v_call: TRBV27; clone_size: .; d_call: .; cdr3_aa: CASSPGQSYGYTF; cdr3_nt: TGTGCCAGCAGTCCCGGACAGTCCTATGGCTACACCTTC
j_call: TRBJ2-5; v_call: TRBV11-3; clone_size: .; d_call: TRBD2; cdr3_aa: CASSDGLAGEETQYF; cdr3_nt: TGTGCCAGCAGCGACGGACTAGCGGGGGAGGAGACCCAGTACTTC
j_call: TRBJ1-5; v_call: TRBV7-9; clone_size: .; d_call: .; cdr3_aa: CASSLEGYQPQHF; cdr3_nt: TGTGCCAGCAGCTTAGAGGGGTATCAGCCCCAGCATTTT
j_call: TRBJ2-7; v_call: TRBV28; clone_size: .; d_call: TRBD2; cdr3_aa: CASSFLPSGSYEQYF; cdr3_nt: TGTGCCAGCAGTTTTCTTCCTAGCGGGAGCTACGAGCAGTACTTC
j_call: TRBJ2-7; v_call: TRBV7-6; clone_size: few; d_call: TRBD2; cdr3_aa: CASSGNTGTSGSSGYEQYF; cdr3_nt: TGTGCCAGCAGCGGCAATACCGGGACTAGCGGGAGCTCTGGATACGAGCAGTACTTC
j_call: TRBJ1-2; v_call: TRBV7-2; clone_size: few; d_call: .; cdr3_aa: CASSLGLGQSGYTF; cdr3_nt: TGTGCCAGCAGCTTAGGTCTCGGACAGTCAGGCTACACCTTC
j_call: TRBJ2-6; v_call: TRBV6-1; clone_size: .; d_call: .; cdr3_aa: CASSEFWTSVSGANVLTF; cdr3_nt: TGTGCCAGCAGTGAATTCTGGACAAGTGTCTCTGGGGCCAACGTCCTGACTTTC
j_call: TRBJ2-1; v_call: TRBV19; clone_size: .; d_call: TRBD2; cdr3_aa: CASSIQRGGYNEQFF; cdr3_nt: TGTGCCAGTAGTATACAGCGGGGGGGCTACAATGAGCAGTTCTTC
j_call: TRBJ1-1; v_call: TRBV12-3/TRBV12-4; clone_size: .; d_call: .; cdr3_aa: CASSPPPNTEAFF; cdr3_nt: TGTGCCAGCAGTCCCCCTCCGAACACTGAAGCTTTCTTT
j_call: TRBJ2-7; v_call: TRBV6-5; clone_size: few; d_call: TRBD2; cdr3_aa: CASSQSGSLYEQYF; cdr3_nt: TGTGCCAGCAGTCAAAGCGGGAGCCTGTACGAGCAGTACTTC
j_call: TRBJ2-6; v_call: TRBV19; clone_size: .; d_call: .; cdr3_aa: CASSIGASGANVLTF; cdr3_nt: TGTGCCAGTAGTATAGGAGCATCTGGGGCCAACGTCCTGACTTTC